The sample holds many counts of the clone carrying this T cell receptor beta chain. The data stem from a study of T cells in Graves' hyperthyroidism and ophthalmopathy. RNA transcripts provided the source from which TCR beta CDR3 regions were amplified. The TCR CDR3 was amplified in a first-round RT-PCR using the HTBI primer set. TCRdb reprocessed the multiplex PCR reads with MiXCR, giving one entry per CDR3 protein. The sample lists about 290,000 distinct CDR3 sequences; approximately 14% were seen once. The length of the CDR3 is 15 residues. The V end lost 5 bases, the J end lost 4 bases, and 15 bases lay between the germline ends. CDR1 and CDR2 from the germline V gene are SGHVS and FNYEAQ.

The chain employs TRBV7-6 and TRBJ1-5; D remains ambiguous. This sequence was found in a woman between 40 and 55 years old with Graves' hyperthyroidism. The specimen sequenced was blood. CDR3 protein: CASSPGRQSNQPQHF. The DNA for the CDR3 is TGTGCCAGCAGCCCAGGTCGGCAGTCGAATCAGCCCCAGCATTTT.